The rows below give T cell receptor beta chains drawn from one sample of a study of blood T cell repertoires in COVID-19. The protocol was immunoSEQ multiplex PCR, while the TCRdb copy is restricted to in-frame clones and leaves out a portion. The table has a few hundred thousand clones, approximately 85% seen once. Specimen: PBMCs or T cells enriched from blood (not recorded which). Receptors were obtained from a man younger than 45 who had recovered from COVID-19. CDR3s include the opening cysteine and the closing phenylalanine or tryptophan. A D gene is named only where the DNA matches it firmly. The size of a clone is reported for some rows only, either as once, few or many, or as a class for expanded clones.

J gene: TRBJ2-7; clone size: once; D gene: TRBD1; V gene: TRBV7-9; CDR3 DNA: TGTGCCAGCAGAGCTGGACAGGGGGCTATCTACGAGCAGTACTTC; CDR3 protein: CASRAGQGAIYEQYF
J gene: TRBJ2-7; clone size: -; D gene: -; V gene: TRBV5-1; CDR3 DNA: TGCGCCAGCAGCTTGGATCCCAGACAGGTGTCCTACGAGCAGTACTTC; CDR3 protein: CASSLDPRQVSYEQYF
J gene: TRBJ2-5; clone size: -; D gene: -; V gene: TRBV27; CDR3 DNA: TGTGCCAGCGCCCAGAGGGCCCGGGGGACCCAGTACTTC; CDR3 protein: CASAQRARGTQYF
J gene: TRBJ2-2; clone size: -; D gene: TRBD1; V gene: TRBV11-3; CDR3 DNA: TGTGCCAGCAGCTTGACAGGGACGAACACCGGGGAGCTGTTTTTT; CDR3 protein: CASSLTGTNTGELFF
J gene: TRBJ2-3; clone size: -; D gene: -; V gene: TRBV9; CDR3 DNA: TGTGCCAGCAGCCCGAGGTCAGATACGCAGTATTTT; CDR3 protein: CASSPRSDTQYF
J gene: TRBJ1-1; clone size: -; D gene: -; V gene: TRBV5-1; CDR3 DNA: TGCGCCAGCAGCGCCTACCAAATGAACACTGAAGCTTTCTTT; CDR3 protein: CASSAYQMNTEAFF
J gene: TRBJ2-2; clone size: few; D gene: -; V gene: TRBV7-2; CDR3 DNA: TGTGCCAGCAGCTTATGGGCACAAGGCGGGGAGCTGTTTTTT; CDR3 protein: CASSLWAQGGELFF
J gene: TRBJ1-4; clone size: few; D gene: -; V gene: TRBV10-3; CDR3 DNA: TGTGCCATAAGGACAGACGCAACTAATGAAAAACTGTTTTTT; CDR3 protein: CAIRTDATNEKLFF
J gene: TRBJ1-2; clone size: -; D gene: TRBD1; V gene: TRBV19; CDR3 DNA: TGTGCCAGTAGTGATCGGGACAGGGGGCGAGGCTACACCTTC; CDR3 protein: CASSDRDRGRGYTF
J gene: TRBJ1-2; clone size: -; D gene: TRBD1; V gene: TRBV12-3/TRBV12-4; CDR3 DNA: TGTGCCAGCAGTTTAAACAGGGGGCAGGGCTACACCTTC; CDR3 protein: CASSLNRGQGYTF
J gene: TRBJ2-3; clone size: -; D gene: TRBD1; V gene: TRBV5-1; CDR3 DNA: TGCGCCAGCAGCCAATCAAGAGGGACAGCGGGCACAGATACGCAGTATTTT; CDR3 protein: CASSQSRGTAGTDTQYF
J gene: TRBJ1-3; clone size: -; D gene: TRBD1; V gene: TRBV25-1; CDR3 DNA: TGTGCCAGCGGGGGACAGGCGATCTCTGGAAACACCATATATTTT; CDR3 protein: CASGGQAISGNTIYF
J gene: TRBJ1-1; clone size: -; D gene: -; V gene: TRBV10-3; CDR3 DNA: TGTGCCATCAGTGAGGCTATTCTGAACACTGAAGCTTTCTTT; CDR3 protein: CAISEAILNTEAFF
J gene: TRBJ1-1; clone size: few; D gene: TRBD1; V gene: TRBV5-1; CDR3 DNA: TGCGCCAGCAGCTTGGACGGACAGGGGAACACTGAAGCTTTCTTT; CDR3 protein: CASSLDGQGNTEAFF
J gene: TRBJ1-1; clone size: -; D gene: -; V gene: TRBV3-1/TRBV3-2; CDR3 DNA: TGTGCCAGCAGCCAAGCATCAGGTGTGAACACTGAAGCTTTCTTT; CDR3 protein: CASSQASGVNTEAFF
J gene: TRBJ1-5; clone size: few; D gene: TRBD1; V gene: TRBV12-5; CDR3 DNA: TGTGCTAGTGGTTCGGCCGGACAGGGAACCCATAGCAATCAGCCCCAGCATTTT; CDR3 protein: CASGSAGQGTHSNQPQHF
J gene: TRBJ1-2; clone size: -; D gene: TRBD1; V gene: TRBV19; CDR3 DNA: TGTGCCAGTAGTACCGGGGCAGGGGGCCGTGGCTACACCTTC; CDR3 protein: CASSTGAGGRGYTF
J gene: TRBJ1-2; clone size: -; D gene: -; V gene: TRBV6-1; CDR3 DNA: TGTGCCAGCAGTGAAGCCATGGGCGTCGGCCTTGGCTACACCTTC; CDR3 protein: CASSEAMGVGLGYTF
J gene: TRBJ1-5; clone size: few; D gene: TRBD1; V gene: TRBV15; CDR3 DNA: TGTGCCACCAGCAGAGGCGGGACAGGGGCGTTTGGTTTAGGAAGCAATCAGCCCCAGCATTTT; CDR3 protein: CATSRGGTGAFGLGSNQPQHF
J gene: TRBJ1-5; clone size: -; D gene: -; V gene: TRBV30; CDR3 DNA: TGTGCCTGGAGTAGGGGAGGGACCCAGCCCCAGCATTTT; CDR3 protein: CAWSRGGTQPQHF
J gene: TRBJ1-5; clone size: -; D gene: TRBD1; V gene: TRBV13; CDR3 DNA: TGTGCCAGCAGCCTGGGACAGGGGATCTCCCGGGGGGCCCAGCATTTT; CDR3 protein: CASSLGQGISRGAQHF
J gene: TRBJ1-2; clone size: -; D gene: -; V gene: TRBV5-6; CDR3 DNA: TGTGCCAGCAGCTTGCAGGGGTTGAATGGCTACACCTTC; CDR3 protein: CASSLQGLNGYTF
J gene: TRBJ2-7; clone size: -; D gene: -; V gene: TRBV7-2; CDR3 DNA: TGTGCCAGCAGAGGGGGAGGGAGCTCCTACGAGCAGTACTTC; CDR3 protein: CASRGGGSSYEQYF
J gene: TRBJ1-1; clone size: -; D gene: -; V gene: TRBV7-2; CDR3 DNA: TGTGCCAGCACCCTCCTTATGAACACTGAAGCTTTCTTT; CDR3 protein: CASTLLMNTEAFF
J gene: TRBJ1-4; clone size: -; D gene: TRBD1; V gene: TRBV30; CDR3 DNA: TGTGCCTGGGGTGGACAGGGAAAGAATGAAAAACTGTTTTTT; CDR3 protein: CAWGGQGKNEKLFF
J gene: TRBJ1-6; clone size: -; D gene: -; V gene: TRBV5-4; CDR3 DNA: TGTGCCAGCAGCTTGGATGCCAGAAACAATTCACCCCTCCACTTT; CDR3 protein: CASSLDARNNSPLHF
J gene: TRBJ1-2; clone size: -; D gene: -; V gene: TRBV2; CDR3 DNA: TGTGCCAGCAGTGAACTGTCGGCCAGGAACTATGGCTACACCTTC; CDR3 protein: CASSELSARNYGYTF
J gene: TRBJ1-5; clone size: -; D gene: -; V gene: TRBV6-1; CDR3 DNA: TGTGCCAGCAGTGAAGGCGACAGAGAGAATCAGCCCCAGCATTTT; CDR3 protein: CASSEGDRENQPQHF